This TCR beta chain was observed in a study of siplizumab effects on memory and regulatory T cells. Per the germline V gene, CDR1 is SGDLS and CDR2 is YYNGEE. This CDR3 has 14 amino acids. Trimming pared 4 bases from V and 1 base from J, leaving 12 bases between. This table comes from immunoSEQ multiplex PCR, and its TCRdb copy is limited to in-frame clones, with some not included. The repertoire holds roughly 50,000 clones, with 85% to 95% as singletons. Study observations and caveats: Naive T cells were seemingly more diverse than memory cells, and major contributions to the alloresponse seemed to be made by them. Memory cells that were CD4+ and unstimulated gave rise to alloreactive sequences, which siplizumab significantly reduced. The mean Treg-derived percentage of mappable alloreactive CD4+ clones was around 69% with siplizumab compared with about 28% in controls. Proliferating siplizumab-culture Tregs lacked confirmation of suppressive function.

A word on this clone: Its antigen is still unknown. Given the absence of the conserved phenylalanine or tryptophan at the CDR3 end, a read error is likely.

This TCR derives from a human donor in good health. The sequenced material came from CD8+ T cells sorted from blood. J is TRBJ2-7 and V is TRBV9; D is perhaps TRBD1 (6 bases). DNA of the CDR3: TGTGCCAGCAGCCCCGACAGGACTTCCTACGAGCAGTACCTC. Its protein product is CASSPDRTSYEQYL.